The 7 T cell receptor beta chains below come from one sample, sequenced in a study of cytomegalovirus exposure and HLA in healthy donors. PCR amplification relied on 60 Vbeta primers (plus 13 Jbeta primers). The data were produced by immunoSEQ multiplex PCR, yet TCRdb's version contains in-frame clones alone and is incomplete. The sample comprises tens of thousands of clones, around three quarters of which are singletons, and around 0.63% rests with the top ten. Sequencing was done on a sample of PBMCs. These receptors originate from a young man in good health and CMV-seronegative.

This clone turned up a few times. V is TRBV29-1 and J is TRBJ1-1; D ambiguous. V was cut by 3 bases and J by 2 bases, with 7 bases left in between. This CDR3 spans 12 amino acids. In germline, CDR1 is SQVTM, CDR2 ANQGSEA. CDR3 residues: CSVEWANTEAFF. The CDR3 DNA reads as TGCAGCGTTGAGTGGGCTAACACTGAAGCTTTCTTT.

This chain uses TRBV7-9 with TRBJ1-2; D not certain. The CDR3 contains 18 residues. Germline V gene sequence: CDR1 SEHNR, CDR2 FQNEAQ (reference sequence). V shed 2 bases and J shed 4 bases, with 23 bases lying between them. Here the CDR3 reads CASSLIPREQKWSYGYTF. CDR3 nucleotides: TGTGCCAGCAGCTTAATCCCGAGGGAACAGAAGTGGTCCTATGGCTACACCTTC.

Worth noting for this clone: The same CDR3 arises from other DNA sequences in this sample as well. This chain joins TRBV5-1 and TRBJ1-1; D possibly corresponds to TRBD1 (6 bases). V lost 0 bases and J lost 4, with 10 bases in between. The CDR3 is 14 residues long. Germline CDR1 and CDR2: SGHRS and YFSETQ. In nucleotides, the CDR3 is TGCGCCAGCAGCTTGGGGGGAGGGGGCACTGAAGCTTTCTTT. Translating gives CASSLGGGGTEAFF.

The chain combines TRBV29-1 with TRBJ2-3; D gene uncertain. CDR1 is SQVTM, CDR2 ANQGSEA, per germline. The length of the CDR3 is 13 residues. The ends were cut back, 4 bases at V and 2 bases at J, with 10 bases in the middle. CDR3 in amino acids: CSVGAPNTDTQYF. The CDR3 DNA sequence: TGCAGCGTTGGGGCCCCAAACACAGATACGCAGTATTTT.

The table lists this clone with a few counts. The rearrangement uses TRBV5-6 and TRBJ2-7; TRBD1 agrees at 9 bases. From germline, CDR1 is SGHDT and CDR2 YYEEEE. J was trimmed by 3 bases and V by 3 bases; bases with no gene match: 4. This CDR3 region has 14 residues. CDR3 protein: CASSWGTGFYEQYF. The CDR3 DNA sequence: TGTGCCAGCAGCTGGGGGACAGGGTTCTACGAGCAGTACTTC.

Of note for this clone: The junction shows a germline mismatch at one end, possibly a read error. V usage is TRBV7-9 and J usage is TRBJ1-5; the match to TRBD1 covers 7 bases. Germline V CDR1 and CDR2: SEHNR, FQNEAQ (reference sequence). The CDR3 is made up of 16 amino acids. CDR3 nucleotides: TGTTCCAGCAGCAGCGAACAGGGGATTGGGTATCAGCCCCAGCATTTT. Translated, it gives CSSSSEQGIGYQPQHF.

This chain connects TRBV25-1 to TRBJ1-6; D not resolved. This CDR3 has 15 residues. Trimming cost V 1 base and J 15 bases, with 19 bases left between them. Germline CDR1 reads MGHDK; CDR2 reads SYGVNS. The CDR3 protein is CASSEFLGTLARLHF. CDR3 coding DNA: TGTGCCAGCAGTGAATTCCTGGGCACCCTCGCCCGCCTCCACTTT.